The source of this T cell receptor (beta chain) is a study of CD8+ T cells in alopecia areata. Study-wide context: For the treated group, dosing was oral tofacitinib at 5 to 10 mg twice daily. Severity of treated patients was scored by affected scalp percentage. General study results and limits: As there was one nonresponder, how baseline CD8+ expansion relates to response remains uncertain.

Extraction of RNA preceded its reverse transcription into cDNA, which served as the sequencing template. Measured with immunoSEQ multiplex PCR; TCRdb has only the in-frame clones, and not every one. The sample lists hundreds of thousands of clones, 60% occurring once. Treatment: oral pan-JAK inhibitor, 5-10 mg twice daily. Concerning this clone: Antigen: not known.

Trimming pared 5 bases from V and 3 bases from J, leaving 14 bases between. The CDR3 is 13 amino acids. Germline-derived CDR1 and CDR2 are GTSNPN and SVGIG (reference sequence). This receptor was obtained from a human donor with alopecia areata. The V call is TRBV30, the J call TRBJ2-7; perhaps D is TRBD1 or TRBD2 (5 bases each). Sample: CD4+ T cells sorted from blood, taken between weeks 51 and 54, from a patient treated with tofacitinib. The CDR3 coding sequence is TGTGCCTGGGGTCGGGACGGATACTACGAGCAGTACTTC. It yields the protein CAWGRDGYYEQYF.